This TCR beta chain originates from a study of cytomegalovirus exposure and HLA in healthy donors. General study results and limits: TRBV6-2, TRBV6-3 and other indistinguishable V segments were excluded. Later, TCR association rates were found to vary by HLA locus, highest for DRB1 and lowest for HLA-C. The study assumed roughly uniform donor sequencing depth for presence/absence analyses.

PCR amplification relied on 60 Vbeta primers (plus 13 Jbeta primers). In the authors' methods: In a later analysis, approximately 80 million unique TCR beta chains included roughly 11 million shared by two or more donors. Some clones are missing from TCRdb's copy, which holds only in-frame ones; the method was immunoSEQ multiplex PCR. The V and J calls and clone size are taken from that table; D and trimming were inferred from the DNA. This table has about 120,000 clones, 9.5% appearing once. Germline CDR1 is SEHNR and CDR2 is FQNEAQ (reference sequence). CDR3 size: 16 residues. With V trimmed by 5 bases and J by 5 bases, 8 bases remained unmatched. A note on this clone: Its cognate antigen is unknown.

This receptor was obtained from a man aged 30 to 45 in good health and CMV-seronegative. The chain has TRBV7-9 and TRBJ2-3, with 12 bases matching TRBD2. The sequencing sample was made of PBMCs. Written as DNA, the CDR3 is TGTGCCAGCAGCCCGGGCGAACTAGCGGGAGGAGATACGCAGTATTTT. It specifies CASSPGELAGGDTQYF.